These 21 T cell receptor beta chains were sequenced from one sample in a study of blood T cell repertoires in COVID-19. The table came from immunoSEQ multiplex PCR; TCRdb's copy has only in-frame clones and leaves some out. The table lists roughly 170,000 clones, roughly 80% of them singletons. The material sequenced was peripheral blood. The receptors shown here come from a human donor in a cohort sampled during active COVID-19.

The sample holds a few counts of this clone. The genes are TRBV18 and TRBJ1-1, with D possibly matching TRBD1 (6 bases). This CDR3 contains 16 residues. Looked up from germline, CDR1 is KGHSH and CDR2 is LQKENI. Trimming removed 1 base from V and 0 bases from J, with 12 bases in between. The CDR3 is CASSPLQGYMNTEAFF. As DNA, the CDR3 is TGTGCCAGCTCACCACTACAGGGATACATGAACACTGAAGCTTTCTTT.

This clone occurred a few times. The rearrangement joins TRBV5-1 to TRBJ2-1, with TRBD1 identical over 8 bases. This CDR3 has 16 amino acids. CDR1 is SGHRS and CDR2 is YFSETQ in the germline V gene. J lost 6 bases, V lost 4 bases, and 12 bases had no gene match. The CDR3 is CASSEMGQVFINEQFF. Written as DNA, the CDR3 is TGCGCCAGCAGCGAAATGGGACAGGTCTTCATCAATGAGCAGTTCTTC.

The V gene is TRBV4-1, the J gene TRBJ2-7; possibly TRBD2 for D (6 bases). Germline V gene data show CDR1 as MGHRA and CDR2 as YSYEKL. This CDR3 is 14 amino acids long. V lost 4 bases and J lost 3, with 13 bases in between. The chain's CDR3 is CASSPKLRGYEQYF. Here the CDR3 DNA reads TGCGCCAGCAGCCCCAAGTTGCGGGGCTACGAGCAGTACTTC.

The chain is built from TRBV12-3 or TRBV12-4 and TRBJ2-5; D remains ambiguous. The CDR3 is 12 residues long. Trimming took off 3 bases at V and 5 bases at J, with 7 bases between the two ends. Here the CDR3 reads CASSLVEETQYF. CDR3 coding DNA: TGTGCCAGCAGTTTGGTAGAGGAGACCCAGTACTTC.

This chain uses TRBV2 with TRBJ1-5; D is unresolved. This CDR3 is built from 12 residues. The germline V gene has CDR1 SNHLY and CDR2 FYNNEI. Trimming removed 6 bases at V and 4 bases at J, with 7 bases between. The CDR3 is CASRATNQPQHF. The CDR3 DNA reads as TGTGCCAGCAGGGCGACAAATCAGCCCCAGCATTTT.

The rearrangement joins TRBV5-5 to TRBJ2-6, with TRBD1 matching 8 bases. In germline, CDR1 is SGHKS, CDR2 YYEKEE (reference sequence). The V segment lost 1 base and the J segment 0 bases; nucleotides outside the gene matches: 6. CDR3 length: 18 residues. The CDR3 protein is CASSLSETGDSGANVLTF. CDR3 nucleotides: TGTGCCAGCAGCTTGAGCGAGACAGGGGACTCTGGGGCCAACGTCCTGACTTTC. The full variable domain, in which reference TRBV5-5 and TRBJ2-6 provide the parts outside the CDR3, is DAGVTQSPTHLIKTRGQQVTLRCSPISGHKSVSWYQQVLGQGPQFIFQYYEKEERGRGNFPDRFSARQFPNYSSELNVNALLLGDSALYLCASSLSETGDSGANVLTFGAGSRLTVL.

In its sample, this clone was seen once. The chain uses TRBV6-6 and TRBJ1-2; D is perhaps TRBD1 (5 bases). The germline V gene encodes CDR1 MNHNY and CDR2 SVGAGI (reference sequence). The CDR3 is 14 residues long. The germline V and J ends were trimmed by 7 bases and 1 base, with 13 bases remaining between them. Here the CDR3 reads CASNGGEHNYGYTF. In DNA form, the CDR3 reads TGTGCCAGCAACGGGGGGGAGCATAACTATGGCTACACCTTC.

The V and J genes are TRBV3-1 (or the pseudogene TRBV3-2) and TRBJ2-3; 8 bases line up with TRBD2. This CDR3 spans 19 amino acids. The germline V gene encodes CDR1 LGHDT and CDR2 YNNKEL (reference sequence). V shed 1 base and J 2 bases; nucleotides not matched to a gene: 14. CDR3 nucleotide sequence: TGTGCCAGCAGCCAAGTTGCCAGCGGGGGCCCGTGGACCACAGATACGCAGTATTTT. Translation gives CASSQVASGGPWTTDTQYF.

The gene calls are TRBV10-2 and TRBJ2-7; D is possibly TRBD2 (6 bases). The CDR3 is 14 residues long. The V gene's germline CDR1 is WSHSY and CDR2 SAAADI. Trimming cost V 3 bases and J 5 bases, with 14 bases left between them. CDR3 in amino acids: CASSDFGGSDEQYF. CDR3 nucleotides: TGCGCCAGCAGTGATTTCGGGGGATCGGACGAGCAGTACTTC.

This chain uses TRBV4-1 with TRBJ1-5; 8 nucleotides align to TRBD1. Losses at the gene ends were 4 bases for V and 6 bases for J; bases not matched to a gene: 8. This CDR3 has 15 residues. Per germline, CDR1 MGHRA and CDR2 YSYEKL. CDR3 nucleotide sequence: TGCGCCAGCAGCCGAAGACAGGGGACGGTTCAGCCCCAGCATTTT. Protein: CASSRRQGTVQPQHF.

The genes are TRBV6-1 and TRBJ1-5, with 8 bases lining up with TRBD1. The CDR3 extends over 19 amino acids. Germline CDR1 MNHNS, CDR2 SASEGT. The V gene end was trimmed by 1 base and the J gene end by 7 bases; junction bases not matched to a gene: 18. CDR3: CASSEDWTGSPSINQPQHF. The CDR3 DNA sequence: TGTGCCAGCAGTGAAGATTGGACAGGGTCCCCAAGTATTAACCAGCCCCAGCATTTT.

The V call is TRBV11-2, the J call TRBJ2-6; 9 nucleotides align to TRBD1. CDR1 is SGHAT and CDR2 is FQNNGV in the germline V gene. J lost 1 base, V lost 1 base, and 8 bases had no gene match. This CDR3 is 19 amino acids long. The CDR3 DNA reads TGTGCCAGCAGCTTAGTTTCCGGGACAGGGTTATCTGGGGCCAACGTCCTGACTTTC. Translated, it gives CASSLVSGTGLSGANVLTF.

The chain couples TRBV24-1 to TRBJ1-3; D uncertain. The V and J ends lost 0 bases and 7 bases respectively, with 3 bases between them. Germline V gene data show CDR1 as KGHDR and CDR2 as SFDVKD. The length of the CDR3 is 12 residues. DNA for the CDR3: TGTGCCACCAGTGATTTGCGGAACACCATATATTTT. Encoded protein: CATSDLRNTIYF.

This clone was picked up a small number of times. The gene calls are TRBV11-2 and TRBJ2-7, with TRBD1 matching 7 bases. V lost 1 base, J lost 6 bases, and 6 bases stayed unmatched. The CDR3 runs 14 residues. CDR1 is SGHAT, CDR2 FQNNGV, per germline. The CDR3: CASSLVAGGSEQYF. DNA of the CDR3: TGTGCCAGCAGCTTAGTGGCAGGGGGAAGCGAGCAGTACTTC.

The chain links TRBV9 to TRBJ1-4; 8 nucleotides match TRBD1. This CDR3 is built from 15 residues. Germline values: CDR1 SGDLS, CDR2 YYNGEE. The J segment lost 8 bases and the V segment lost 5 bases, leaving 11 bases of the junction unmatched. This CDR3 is CASSAGFTGGEKLFF. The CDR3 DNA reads TGTGCCAGCAGTGCGGGTTTTACAGGGGGAGAAAAACTGTTTTTT. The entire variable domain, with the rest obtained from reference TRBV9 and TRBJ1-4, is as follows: DSGVTQTPKHLITATGQRVTLRCSPRSGDLSVYWYQQSLDQGLQFLIQYYNGEERAKGNILERFSAQQFPDLHSELNLSSLELGDSALYFCASSAGFTGGEKLFFGSGTQLSVL.

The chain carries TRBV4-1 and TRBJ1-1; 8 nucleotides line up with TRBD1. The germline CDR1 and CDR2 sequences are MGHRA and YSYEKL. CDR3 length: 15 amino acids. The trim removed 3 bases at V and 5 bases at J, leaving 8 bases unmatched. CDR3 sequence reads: CASSQVEQGVTEAFF. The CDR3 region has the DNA TGCGCCAGCAGCCAGGTGGAACAGGGGGTGACTGAAGCTTTCTTT.

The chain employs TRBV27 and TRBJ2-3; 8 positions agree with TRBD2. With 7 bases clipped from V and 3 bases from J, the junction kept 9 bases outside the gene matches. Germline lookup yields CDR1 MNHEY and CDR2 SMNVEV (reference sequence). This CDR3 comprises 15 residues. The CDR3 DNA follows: TGTGCCAGCACCCCGGGGGGGCCTGGGACAGATACGCAGTATTTT. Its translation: CASTPGGPGTDTQYF.

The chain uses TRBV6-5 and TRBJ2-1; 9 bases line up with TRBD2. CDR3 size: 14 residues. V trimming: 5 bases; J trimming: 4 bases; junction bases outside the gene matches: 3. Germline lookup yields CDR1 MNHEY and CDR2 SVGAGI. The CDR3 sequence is CASSSGGKYNEQFF. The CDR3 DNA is TGTGCCAGCAGTAGCGGGGGGAAATACAATGAGCAGTTCTTC.

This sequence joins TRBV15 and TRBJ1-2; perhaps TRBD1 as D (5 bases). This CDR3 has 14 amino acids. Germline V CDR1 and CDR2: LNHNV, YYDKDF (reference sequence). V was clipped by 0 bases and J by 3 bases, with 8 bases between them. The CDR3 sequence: CATSRDLTDYGYTF. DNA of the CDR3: TGTGCCACCAGCAGAGATTTGACAGACTATGGCTACACCTTC.

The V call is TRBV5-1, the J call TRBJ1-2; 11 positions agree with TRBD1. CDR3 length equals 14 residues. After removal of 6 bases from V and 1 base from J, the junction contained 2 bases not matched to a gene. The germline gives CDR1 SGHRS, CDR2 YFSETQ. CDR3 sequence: CASTGTGGNYGYTF. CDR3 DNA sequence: TGCGCCAGCACCGGGACAGGGGGTAACTATGGCTACACCTTC.

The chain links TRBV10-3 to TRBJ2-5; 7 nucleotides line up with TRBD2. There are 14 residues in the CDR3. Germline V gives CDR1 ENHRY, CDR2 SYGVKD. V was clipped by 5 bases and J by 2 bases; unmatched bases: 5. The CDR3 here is CAISRLAEQETQYF. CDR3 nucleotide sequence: TGTGCCATCAGTCGACTAGCAGAACAAGAGACCCAGTACTTC.